A single sample gave rise to the 26 T cell receptor beta chains below, sequenced in a study of cytotoxic CD8 clonotypes in ibrutinib-treated CLL. TCRdb's copy holds only in-frame clones and misses some; the assay was immunoSEQ multiplex PCR. This table has about 130,000 clones, approximately 85% appearing once. Sequences were derived from PBMCs, sampled after 24 months of ibrutinib treatment. All receptors derive from a human donor with chronic lymphocytic leukemia.

The rearrangement links TRBV7-2 to TRBJ2-3, with D unresolved. In germline, CDR1 is SGHTA, CDR2 FQGNSA. V lost 1 base and J lost 1, with 12 bases in between. This CDR3 has 16 amino acids. CDR3 amino acids: CASSLGALRGTDTQYF. CDR3 nucleotides: TGTGCCAGCAGCTTAGGGGCTTTGCGAGGCACAGATACGCAGTATTTT.

The rearrangement joins TRBV18 to TRBJ2-1, with a possible D match to TRBD2 (5 bases). The V gene's germline CDR1 is KGHSH and CDR2 LQKENI. The length of the CDR3 is 15 residues. Trimming stripped 6 bases from V and 5 bases from J, with 17 bases between. CDR3 residues: CASSPGLGPHNEQFF. For the CDR3, the DNA is TGTGCCAGCTCCCCAGGACTTGGGCCCCACAATGAGCAGTTCTTC.

V is TRBV5-4 and J is TRBJ2-2, with D perhaps TRBD1 (6 bases). The CDR3 covers 14 residues. CDR1 and CDR2 from the germline V gene are SGHNT and YYREEE (reference sequence). Trimming pared 2 bases from V and 6 bases from J, leaving 11 bases between. This CDR3 is CASSFPGVSGELFF. The CDR3 DNA sequence: TGTGCCAGCAGCTTTCCAGGGGTGTCCGGGGAGCTGTTTTTT.

The chain is built from TRBV5-6 and TRBJ1-4; D not resolved. CDR3 length equals 12 residues. Germline-derived CDR1 and CDR2 are SGHDT and YYEEEE. Trimming took 0 bases from V and 16 from J, leaving 13 bases between them. CDR3 sequence reads: CASSLDGYGWFF. CDR3 nucleotides: TGTGCCAGCAGCTTGGATGGGTACGGTTGGTTTTTT.

The chain employs TRBV19 and TRBJ1-3; weak D call: TRBD1 (5 bases). Trimming stripped 4 bases from V and 0 bases from J, with 10 bases between. In germline, CDR1 is LNHDA, CDR2 SQIVND (reference sequence). The CDR3 consists of 15 residues. In DNA, the CDR3 is TGTGCCAGTAGTACGGGACGAAGCTCTGGAAACACCATATATTTT. This encodes CASSTGRSSGNTIYF.

The chain combines TRBV6-6 with TRBJ2-7; possible D gene TRBD1, 6 bases. The CDR3 loop spans 14 amino acids. The V end lost 6 bases, the J end lost 2 bases, and 14 bases lay between the germline ends. Germline CDR1 MNHNY, CDR2 SVGAGI (reference sequence). As DNA, the CDR3 is TGTGCCAGCAGCCAAAAACAGGGAACCTACGAGCAGTACTTC. Translated: CASSQKQGTYEQYF.

The chain couples TRBV28 to TRBJ2-3; D possibly uses TRBD1 or TRBD2 (5 bases each). This CDR3 comprises 15 residues. V was shortened by 4 bases and J by 4 bases, with 15 bases between the two germline ends. Germline lookup yields CDR1 MDHEN and CDR2 SYDVKM. The CDR3 DNA reads TGTGCCAGCAGTTCATGGGGAGAGGGGTCAGATACGCAGTATTTT. Translating gives CASSSWGEGSDTQYF.

The CDR3 DNA reads TGTGCCAGCAGCCGGGGTAACAGGGGGCAGTTGGAGACCCAGTACTTC. This codes for CASSRGNRGQLETQYF. This chain uses TRBV7-3 with TRBJ2-5; 9 bases map to TRBD1. CDR1 and CDR2 from the germline V gene are SGHTA and FQGTGA. J lost 5 bases, V lost 5 bases, and 12 bases had no gene match. The CDR3 has 16 residues. The full variable domain, rest sourced from reference TRBV7-3 and TRBJ2-5, is GAGVSQTPSNKVTEKGKYVELRCDPISGHTALYWYRQSLGQGPEFLIYFQGTGAADDSGLPNDRFFAVRPEGSVSTLKIQRTERGDSAVYLCASSRGNRGQLETQYFGPGTRLLVL.

This chain's CDR3 is CASSEAWGWEAKNIQYF. For the CDR3, the DNA is TGTGCCAGCAGTGAAGCTTGGGGATGGGAGGCCAAAAACATTCAGTACTTC. The rearrangement links TRBV6-1 to TRBJ2-4, with D possibly matching TRBD2 (5 bases). The germline V gene encodes CDR1 MNHNS and CDR2 SASEGT. V was pared by 0 bases and J by 1 base, with 13 bases between. This CDR3 contains 17 residues.

The CDR3 sequence is CASSLIRGTEAFF. The CDR3 DNA follows: TGTGCCAGCAGTTTAATCCGGGGGACTGAAGCTTTCTTT. The J gene is TRBJ1-1, the V gene TRBV28, with D maybe TRBD1 (5 bases). Trimming stripped 2 bases from V and 5 bases from J, with 9 bases between. The CDR3 is made up of 13 amino acids. Germline values: CDR1 MDHEN, CDR2 SYDVKM.

The genes are TRBV7-2 and TRBJ1-3, with D uncertain. The CDR3 loop spans 15 amino acids. V was shortened by 4 bases and J by 3 bases, with 13 bases between the two germline ends. Germline V CDR1 and CDR2: SGHTA, FQGNSA. The CDR3 nucleotides read TGTGCCAGCAGCTCAGCGTCGCTCTTTGGAAACACCATATATTTT. This encodes CASSSASLFGNTIYF.

This clone was recorded only once. V gene TRBV30 combines with J gene TRBJ2-7, with 8 bases lining up with TRBD1. V was pared by 0 bases and J by 6 bases, with 10 bases of the junction left unmatched. Per the germline V gene, CDR1 is GTSNPN and CDR2 is SVGIG (reference sequence). CDR3 size: 15 residues. This chain's CDR3 is CAWSVSGPGGLEQYF. The CDR3 DNA follows: TGTGCCTGGAGTGTAAGCGGGCCAGGGGGCCTCGAGCAGTACTTC.

The chain uses TRBV18 and TRBJ1-4, with D possibly being TRBD1 (6 bases). V shed 5 bases and J shed 0 bases, with 19 bases lying between them. CDR3 length equals 18 residues. Germline CDR1 is KGHSH and CDR2 is LQKENI. The CDR3 loop is CASSTYTPDRTTNEKLFF. DNA for the CDR3: TGTGCCAGCTCAACATACACCCCGGACAGAACAACTAATGAAAAACTGTTTTTT.

The rearrangement joins TRBV5-6 to TRBJ2-3; 7 bases agree with TRBD2. V was pared by 5 bases and J by 1 base, with 4 bases of the junction left unmatched. Germline-derived CDR1 and CDR2 are SGHDT and YYEEEE. The CDR3 loop spans 14 amino acids. The CDR3 DNA sequence: TGTGCCAGCAGTCGTAGCGGGCGCACAGATACGCAGTATTTT. Translated, it gives CASSRSGRTDTQYF.

J is TRBJ2-1 and V is TRBV28; D may be TRBD2 (6 bases). Germline V gives CDR1 MDHEN, CDR2 SYDVKM. This CDR3 has 17 residues. V gave up 4 bases and J gave up 0 bases, with 16 bases separating them. The CDR3, as DNA: TGTGCCAGCAGTTACCCGTGGGGCGGGGCCTCCTACAATGAGCAGTTCTTC. This gives the protein CASSYPWGGASYNEQFF. Full variable domain (outside the CDR3, taken from reference TRBV28 and TRBJ2-1): DVKVTQSSRYLVKRTGEKVFLECVQDMDHENMFWYRQDPGLGLRLIYFSYDVKMKEKGDIPEGYSVSREKKERFSLILESASTNQTSMYLCASSYPWGGASYNEQFFGPGTRLTVL.

The genes are TRBV28 and TRBJ1-1; D is possibly TRBD1 (5 bases). The CDR3 consists of 14 residues. Trimming removed 6 bases from V and 4 bases from J, with 15 bases in between. CDR1 and CDR2 (germline): MDHEN, SYDVKM. CDR3 DNA sequence: TGTGCCAGCAGCCATCTGACAGCCACCACTGAAGCTTTCTTT. Protein: CASSHLTATTEAFF.

The chain joins TRBV28 to TRBJ2-1; D may be TRBD2 (5 bases). The CDR3 covers 14 residues. The germline V gene has CDR1 MDHEN and CDR2 SYDVKM. V was clipped by 7 bases and J by 6 bases, with 16 bases between them. This chain's CDR3 is CASMKSGIPNEQFF. The CDR3 DNA reads TGTGCCAGCATGAAGTCGGGAATACCCAATGAGCAGTTCTTC. Full variable domain (rest looked up from reference TRBV28 and TRBJ2-1): DVKVTQSSRYLVKRTGEKVFLECVQDMDHENMFWYRQDPGLGLRLIYFSYDVKMKEKGDIPEGYSVSREKKERFSLILESASTNQTSMYLCASMKSGIPNEQFFGPGTRLTVL.

The chain uses TRBV6-6 and TRBJ2-7, with 8 bases matching TRBD1. The CDR3 is 14 amino acids. Germline loops: CDR1 MNHNY, CDR2 SVGAGI (reference sequence). After removal of 0 bases from V and 7 bases from J, the junction contained 5 bases not matched to a gene. CDR3 sequence (DNA): TGTGCCAGCAGTTACTCACAGGGGGTGGGGGAGCAGTACTTC. Protein product: CASSYSQGVGEQYF.

Comments on this clone: The sample holds other DNA sequences that translate to the same CDR3. The chain has TRBV9 and TRBJ2-2; 7 bases are shared with TRBD2. The trim removed 0 bases at V and 5 bases at J, leaving 4 bases unmatched. The CDR3 totals 15 residues. The V gene's germline CDR1 is SGDLS and CDR2 YYNGEE. The CDR3 region is CASSVGGSLTGELFF. The CDR3 bases are TGTGCCAGCAGCGTAGGCGGGAGCCTTACCGGGGAGCTGTTTTTT.

V gene TRBV5-4 combines with J gene TRBJ2-1; unclear D gene. Trimming removed 0 bases from V and 9 bases from J, with 13 bases in between. CDR3 length: 14 residues. The germline CDR1 and CDR2 sequences are SGHNT and YYREEE (reference sequence). CDR3 protein: CASSLGLSTGEQFF. The CDR3 DNA is TGTGCCAGCAGCTTGGGATTATCGACCGGTGAGCAGTTCTTC.

The V gene is TRBV7-2, the J gene TRBJ2-2, with a weak D call TRBD1 (5 bases). The CDR3 has 15 residues. Germline values: CDR1 SGHTA, CDR2 FQGNSA. V lost 5 bases to trimming and J lost 4 bases, with 14 bases between them. The CDR3 coding sequence is TGTGCCAGCAGCCTGGTAGGGGTGTTCACCGGGGAGCTGTTTTTT. The encoded protein is CASSLVGVFTGELFF. Full variable domain (outside the CDR3, taken from reference TRBV7-2 and TRBJ2-2): GAGVSQSPSNKVTEKGKDVELRCDPISGHTALYWYRQSLGQGLEFLIYFQGNSAPDKSGLPSDRFSAERTGGSVSTLTIQRTQQEDSAVYLCASSLVGVFTGELFFGEGSRLTVL.

This rearrangement joins TRBV15 to TRBJ2-7, with D tentatively TRBD1 or TRBD2 (5 bases each). CDR3 length equals 15 residues. CDR1 LNHNV and CDR2 YYDKDF come from the germline V gene (reference sequence). Deletions cut 0 bases from V and 5 bases from J, with 14 bases between. DNA for the CDR3: TGTGCCACCAGCAGAGACGGGGCAGGGTTTGACGAGCAGTACTTC. This gives the protein CATSRDGAGFDEQYF.

The chain links TRBV5-1 to TRBJ1-2; 9 bases fit TRBD1. V was clipped by 2 bases and J by 5 bases; unmatched bases: 4. Germline V gives CDR1 SGHRS, CDR2 YFSETQ. The CDR3 is 14 residues long. CDR3 DNA sequence: TGCGCCAGCAGCTTAGGACAGGGGCCATATGGCTACACCTTC. Amino acids: CASSLGQGPYGYTF. Together with reference TRBV5-1 and TRBJ1-2, the CDR3 gives the full variable domain: KAGVTQTPRYLIKTRGQQVTLSCSPISGHRSVSWYQQTPGQGLQFLFEYFSETQRNKGNFPGRFSGRQFSNSRSEMNVSTLELGDSALYLCASSLGQGPYGYTFGSGTRLTVV.

The V call is TRBV23-1, the J call TRBJ2-1, with 9 bases fitting TRBD1. TRBV23-1 is an open reading frame whose function is uncertain. This CDR3 contains 19 residues. V dropped 0 bases and J dropped 5; count of bases not matched to a gene: 14. Here the CDR3 reads CASSQSPGQGIFDHNEQFF. The DNA of the CDR3 is TGCGCCAGCAGTCAATCGCCGGGACAGGGAATATTCGATCACAATGAGCAGTTCTTC.

V and J are TRBV5-6 and TRBJ2-7; the D is unclear. The V gene's germline CDR1 is SGHDT and CDR2 YYEEEE. The CDR3 runs to 14 residues. The V end was cut by 4 bases, the J end by 0 bases, with 11 bases between. The CDR3 protein is CASSGSNISYEQYF. CDR3 sequence (DNA): TGTGCCAGCAGCGGCTCGAACATCTCCTACGAGCAGTACTTC. Filled out from reference TRBV5-6 and TRBJ2-7, the complete variable domain reads DAGVTQSPTHLIKTRGQQVTLRCSPKSGHDTVSWYQQALGQGPQFIFQYYEEEERQRGNFPDRFSGHQFPNYSSELNVNALLLGDSALYLCASSGSNISYEQYFGPGTRLTVT.

This clone has only one observation. V usage is TRBV19 and J usage is TRBJ1-1; the D is unclear. Looked up from germline, CDR1 is LNHDA and CDR2 is SQIVND (reference sequence). This CDR3 spans 14 amino acids. V was pared by 7 bases and J by 2 bases, with 14 bases between. In DNA, the CDR3 is TGTGCCAGTATCATCACACATCGAAACACTGAAGCTTTCTTT. Its protein product is CASIITHRNTEAFF.